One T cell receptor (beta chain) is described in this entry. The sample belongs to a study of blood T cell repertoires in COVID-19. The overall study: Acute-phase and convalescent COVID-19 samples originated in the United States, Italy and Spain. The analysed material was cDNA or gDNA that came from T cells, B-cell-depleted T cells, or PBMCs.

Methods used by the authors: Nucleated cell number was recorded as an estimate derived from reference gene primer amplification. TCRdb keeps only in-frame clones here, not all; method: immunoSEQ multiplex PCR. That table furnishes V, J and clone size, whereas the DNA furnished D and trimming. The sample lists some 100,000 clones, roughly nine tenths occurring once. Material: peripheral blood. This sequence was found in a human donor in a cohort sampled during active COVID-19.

The CDR3 is CASSLGTSYEQYF. DNA for the CDR3: TGTGCCAGCAGTCTCGGGACTAGCTACGAGCAGTACTTC. This chain connects TRBV28 to TRBJ2-7; TRBD2 aligns across 8 bases. The length of the CDR3 is 13 residues. Germline trimming cut 5 bases from V and 3 bases from J; bases unmatched to any gene: 3. Germline V CDR1 and CDR2: MDHEN, SYDVKM.